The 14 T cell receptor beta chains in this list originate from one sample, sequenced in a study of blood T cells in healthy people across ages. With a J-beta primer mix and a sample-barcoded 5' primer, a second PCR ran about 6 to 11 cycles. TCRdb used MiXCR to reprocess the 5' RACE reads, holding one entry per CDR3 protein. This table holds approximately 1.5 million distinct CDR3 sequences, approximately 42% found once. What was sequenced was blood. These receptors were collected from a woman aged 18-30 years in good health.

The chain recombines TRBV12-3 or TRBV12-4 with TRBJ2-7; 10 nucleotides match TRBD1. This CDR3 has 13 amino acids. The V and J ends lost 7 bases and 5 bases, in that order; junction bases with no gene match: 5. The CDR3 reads CASTRDRGHEQYF. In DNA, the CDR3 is TGTGCCAGCACCAGGGACAGGGGACACGAGCAGTACTTC.

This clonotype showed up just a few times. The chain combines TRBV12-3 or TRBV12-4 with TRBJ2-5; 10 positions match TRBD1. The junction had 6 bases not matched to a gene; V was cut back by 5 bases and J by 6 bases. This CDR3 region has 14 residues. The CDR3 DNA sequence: TGTGCCAGCAGTCCCCGGGGACAGGGGAAGACCCAGTACTTC. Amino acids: CASSPRGQGKTQYF.

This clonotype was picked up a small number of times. The CDR3 sequence is CASSFQGSTGELFF. The CDR3 DNA is TGTGCCAGCAGCTTCCAGGGAAGCACCGGGGAGCTGTTTTTT. The chain has TRBV9 and TRBJ2-2, with a tentative D call TRBD1 (5 bases). The CDR3 contains 14 residues. V lost 4 bases to trimming and J lost 4 bases, with 11 bases between them. Germline CDR1 SGDLS, CDR2 YYNGEE.

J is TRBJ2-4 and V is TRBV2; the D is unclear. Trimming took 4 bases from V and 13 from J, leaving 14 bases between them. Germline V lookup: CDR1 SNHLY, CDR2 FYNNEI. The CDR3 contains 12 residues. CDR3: CASSGSFSEQYF. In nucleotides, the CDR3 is TGTGCCAGCAGTGGCTCCTTTAGTGAGCAGTACTTC.

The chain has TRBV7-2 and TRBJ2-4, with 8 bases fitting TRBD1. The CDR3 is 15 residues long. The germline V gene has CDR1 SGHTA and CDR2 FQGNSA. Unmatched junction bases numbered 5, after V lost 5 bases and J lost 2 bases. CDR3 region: CASSRTGGTKNIQYF. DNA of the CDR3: TGTGCCAGCAGCCGAACAGGGGGGACCAAAAACATTCAGTACTTC.

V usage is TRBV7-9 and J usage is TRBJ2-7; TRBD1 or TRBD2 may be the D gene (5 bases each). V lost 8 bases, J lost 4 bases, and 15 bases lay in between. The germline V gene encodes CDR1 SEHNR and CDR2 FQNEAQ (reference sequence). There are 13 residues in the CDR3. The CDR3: CASGLGPVYEQYF. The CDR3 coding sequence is TGTGCCAGCGGGTTGGGACCTGTGTACGAGCAGTACTTC.

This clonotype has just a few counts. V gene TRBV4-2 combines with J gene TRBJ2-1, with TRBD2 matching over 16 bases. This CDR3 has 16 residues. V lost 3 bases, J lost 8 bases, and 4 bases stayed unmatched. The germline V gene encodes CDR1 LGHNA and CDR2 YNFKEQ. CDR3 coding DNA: TGTGCCAGCAGCCACACCGGGACTAGCGGGAGGGATGAGCAGTTCTTC. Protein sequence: CASSHTGTSGRDEQFF.

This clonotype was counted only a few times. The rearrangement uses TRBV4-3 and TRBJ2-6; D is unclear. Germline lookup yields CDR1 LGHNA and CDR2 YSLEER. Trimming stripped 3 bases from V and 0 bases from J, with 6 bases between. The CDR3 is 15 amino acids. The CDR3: CASSQYSSGANVLTF. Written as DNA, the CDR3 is TGCGCCAGCAGCCAGTACAGCTCTGGGGCCAACGTCCTGACTTTC.

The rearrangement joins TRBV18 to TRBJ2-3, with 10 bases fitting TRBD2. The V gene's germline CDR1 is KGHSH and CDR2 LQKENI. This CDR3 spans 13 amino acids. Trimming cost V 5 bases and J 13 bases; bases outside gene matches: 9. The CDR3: CASSRLAGPYEYF. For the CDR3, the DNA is TGTGCCAGCTCAAGACTAGCGGGCCCTTACGAGTATTTT.

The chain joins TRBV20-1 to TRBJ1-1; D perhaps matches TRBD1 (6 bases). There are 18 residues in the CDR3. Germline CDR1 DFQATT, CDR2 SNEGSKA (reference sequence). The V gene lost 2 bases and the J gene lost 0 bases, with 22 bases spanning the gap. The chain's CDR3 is CSARSRVRTETMNTEAFF. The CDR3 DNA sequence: TGCAGTGCTAGATCAAGGGTTAGGACAGAGACCATGAACACTGAAGCTTTCTTT.

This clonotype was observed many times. CDR3 sequence (DNA): TGTGCCAGCAGTTTAGGGCAGGGCCTCGAGCAGTACTTC. Its translation: CASSLGQGLEQYF. This sequence joins TRBV27 and TRBJ2-7; weak D call: TRBD1 (5 bases). Per the germline V gene, CDR1 is MNHEY and CDR2 is SMNVEV (reference sequence). The CDR3 has 13 amino acids. The V end was cut by 2 bases, the J end by 6 bases, with 11 bases between.

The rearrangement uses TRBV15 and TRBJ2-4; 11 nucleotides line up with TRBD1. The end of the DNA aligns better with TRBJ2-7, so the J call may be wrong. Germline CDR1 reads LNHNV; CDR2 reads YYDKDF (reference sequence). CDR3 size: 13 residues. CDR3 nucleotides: TGTGCCACCAGTGGACAGGGGGCTAGCGAGCAGTACTTC. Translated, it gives CATSGQGASEQYF.

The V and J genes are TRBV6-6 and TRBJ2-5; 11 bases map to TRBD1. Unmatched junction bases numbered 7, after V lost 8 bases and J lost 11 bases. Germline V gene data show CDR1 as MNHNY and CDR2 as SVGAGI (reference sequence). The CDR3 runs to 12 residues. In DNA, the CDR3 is TGTGCCAGCGGACAGGGGGCAAGAGAGCAGTACTTC. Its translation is CASGQGAREQYF.

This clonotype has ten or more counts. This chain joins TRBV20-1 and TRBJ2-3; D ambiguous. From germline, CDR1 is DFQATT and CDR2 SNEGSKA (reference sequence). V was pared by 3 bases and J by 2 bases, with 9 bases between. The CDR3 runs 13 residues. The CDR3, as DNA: TGCAGTGCTAGTCTTGTGGACACAGATACGCAGTATTTT. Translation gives CSASLVDTDTQYF.